Sequencing of this T cell receptor beta chain was carried out in a study of neurological immune-mediated disorders. Described time point: technical triplicate 2. This clonotype has at least ten counts. Its specificity is not known. Study-wide points: CDR3 amino acid sequences found in expanded clones were never shared across subjects, suggesting private repertoires in all groups. HTLV-1-associated myelopathy had the most TCR clonal expansion, whereas multiple sclerosis had the least (lower than in healthy controls).

Every sequencing run returned over 190 million TCR-beta sequences, which were derived from 15-18 subjects. TCRdb analysed the 5' RACE reads with MiXCR anew, one entry per CDR3 protein. The profile shows under 35,000 distinct CDR3 sequences, more than 10% of them singletons. Sequencing input: CD4+ T cells from blood. The clonotype comes from a female donor with HTLV-1-associated myelopathy (HAM/TSP).

CDR3 in DNA: TGTGCCAGCAGCTTAGAGACAGGTCGGGATGAAAAACTGTTTTTT. It specifies CASSLETGRDEKLFF. The chain carries TRBV7-8 and TRBJ1-4; TRBD1 might be the D (6 bases). The CDR3 loop spans 15 amino acids. V shed 1 base and J shed 6 bases, with 12 bases lying between them. Per germline, CDR1 SGHVS and CDR2 FQNEAQ. Looking up the rest from reference TRBV7-8 and TRBJ1-4 gives the full variable domain: GAGVSQSPRYKVAKRGQDVALRCDPISGHVSLFWYQQALGQGPEFLTYFQNEAQLDKSGLPSDRFFAERPEGSVSTLKIQRTQQEDSAVYLCASSLETGRDEKLFFGSGTQLSVL.